Listed below are T cell receptor beta chains from one sample, sequenced in a study. MiXCR, applied by TCRdb to the RT-PCR reads, yields one record per CDR3 protein. Of more than 600,000 distinct CDR3 sequences in the sample, 14% were seen once. The sample comprised memory CD4+ T cells from blood. All receptors come from a female donor in good health, serving as a healthy control. The CDR3 runs from the conserved cysteine through the conserved F or W. D genes are given only for firm matches. Expanded clones are given a class, and other clones once, few, many or no size at all.

abundance,v_gene,j_gene,d_gene,CDR3nt,CDR3aa
NA,TRBV12-3/TRBV12-4,TRBJ2-3,NA,TGTGCCAGCAGGCCCGGGACTTTGAGCGATACGCAGTATTTT,CASRPGTLSDTQYF
NA,TRBV3-1,TRBJ2-7,NA,TGTGCCAGCAGCCAAGTAAGAAACGAGCAGTACTTC,CASSQVRNEQYF
NA,TRBV11-2,TRBJ2-3,NA,TGTGCCAGCAGCGTCGCGGGATTTGATACGCAGTATTTT,CASSVAGFDTQYF
few,TRBV6-1,TRBJ2-3,TRBD2,TGTGCCAGCAGTGAAGAAACTAGCGGGAGGTCAAGCTTTAGCACAGATACGCAGTATTTT,CASSEETSGRSSFSTDTQYF
many,TRBV9,TRBJ2-3,TRBD2,TGTGCCAGCAGCGCCTCGGTCGGACTAGCGACTACAGATACGCAGTATTTT,CASSASVGLATTDTQYF
many,TRBV27,TRBJ2-4,TRBD2,TGTGCCAGCAGTTTTGATAGCGGGAGCTGGGGGGGAAACATTCAGTACTTC,CASSFDSGSWGGNIQYF
NA,TRBV7-8,TRBJ2-1,TRBD2,TGTGCCAGCAGCTCGAGAGGACTAGCGGGAGGCTCCTACAATGAGCAGTTCTTC,CASSSRGLAGGSYNEQFF
NA,TRBV19,TRBJ1-3,NA,TGTGCCAGTACCACCACAGGGTCGTCTGGAAACACCATATATTTT,CASTTTGSSGNTIYF
few,TRBV2,TRBJ2-4,NA,TGTGCCAGCAGTGTACAGGGTACAAACATTCAGTACTTC,CASSVQGTNIQYF
few,TRBV7-2,TRBJ2-3,NA,TGTGCCAGCAGCTTGGACAATACGCAGTATTTT,CASSLDNTQYF
NA,TRBV11-2,TRBJ2-1,TRBD1,TGTGCCAGCAGCTTTTACGGGACAGGGGGCTACAATGAGCAGTTCTTC,CASSFYGTGGYNEQFF
many,TRBV6-5,TRBJ2-3,TRBD2,TGTGCCAGCAGATCCCTGAGACTAGCGGACACAGATACGCAGTATTTT,CASRSLRLADTDTQYF
NA,TRBV9,TRBJ1-2,TRBD1,TGTGCCAGCAGCGCCACAGGGGTTGGCTACACCTTC,CASSATGVGYTF
many,TRBV10-3,TRBJ2-1,TRBD1,TGTGCCATCAGTGAGTCGGGTAGGGGGACAGGCTACAATGAGCAGTTCTTC,CAISESGRGTGYNEQFF
NA,TRBV7-3,TRBJ2-2,NA,TGTGCCAGCAGCTTTTCTATGATCGGGTACACCGGGGAGCTGTTTTTT,CASSFSMIGYTGELFF
once,TRBV11-3,TRBJ2-1,NA,TGTGCCAGCAGCTTAGAATCGGGGCTAGGCAATGAGCAGTTCTTC,CASSLESGLGNEQFF
few,TRBV4-1,TRBJ1-6,TRBD1,TGCGCCAGCAGCCAGATCGGGTCACCGGGACAGTCTTGGACACCCCTCCACTTT,CASSQIGSPGQSWTPLHF
few,TRBV6-6,TRBJ2-2,TRBD2,TGTGCCAGCAGCTCTGACTTGGGGGGGGGTACCGGGGAGCTGTTTTTT,CASSSDLGGGTGELFF